A single sample is the source of the 30 T cell receptor beta chains below, sequenced in a study of shared clonotypes between healthy human individuals. The method was immunoSEQ multiplex PCR; TCRdb's version includes in-frame clones alone and lacks a portion of them. The table includes more than 2 million clones, approximately 94% detected once. The sequencing sample was made of naive CD4+ T cells sorted from blood. Subset given: CD45RA+ positively selected. Receptors were obtained from a man between 18 and 29 years old in good health.

To note about this clone: Other DNA sequences in the same sample also yield this CDR3. The V and J genes are TRBV28 and TRBJ1-6, with no clear D. The CDR3 extends over 12 amino acids. Germline V gives CDR1 MDHEN, CDR2 SYDVKM. The V end was cut by 5 bases, the J end by 5 bases, with 4 bases between. The chain's CDR3 is CASSQNNSPLHF. CDR3 DNA: TGTGCCAGCAGTCAGAATAATTCACCCCTCCACTTT.

The rearrangement joins TRBV27 to TRBJ2-5; 7 bases are a match to TRBD2. Losses at the gene ends were 5 bases for V and 0 bases for J; bases not matched to a gene: 9. Germline assignment: CDR1 MNHEY and CDR2 SMNVEV (reference sequence). This CDR3 has 16 amino acids. The CDR3 coding sequence is TGTGCCAGCAGTGAAACGACTGGGGGGGACCAAGAGACCCAGTACTTC. It codes for CASSETTGGDQETQYF.

CDR3 residues: CAISLTGTGSTDTQYF. As DNA, the CDR3 is TGTGCCATCAGTCTAACCGGGACAGGGTCTACAGATACGCAGTATTTT. This chain connects TRBV10-3 to TRBJ2-3; 9 bases are shared with TRBD1. Germline CDR1 and CDR2: ENHRY and SYGVKD. V shed 5 bases and J 3 bases; nucleotides not matched to a gene: 9. This CDR3 has 16 residues.

The V gene is TRBV4-1, the J gene TRBJ2-7, with 7 bases aligning to TRBD2. The V gene's germline CDR1 is MGHRA and CDR2 YSYEKL. After removal of 6 bases from V and 6 bases from J, the junction contained 8 bases not matched to a gene. The length of the CDR3 is 13 residues. DNA for the CDR3: TGCGCCAGCAGTCCAGACCGGACTAGCGAGCAGTACTTC. It codes for CASSPDRTSEQYF.

For this clone: Distinct nucleotide sequences in the sample also encode this CDR3. The chain recombines TRBV7-2 with TRBJ1-5; 7 bases are a match to TRBD1. The ends lost 5 bases at V and 2 bases at J; junction bases unmatched: 3. Germline-derived CDR1 and CDR2 are SGHTA and FQGNSA. The CDR3 is 14 residues long. Here the CDR3 reads CASSPGGGNQPQHF. DNA of the CDR3: TGTGCCAGCAGCCCAGGGGGTGGCAATCAGCCCCAGCATTTT.

This CDR3 is CASSLRSSNTEAFF. CDR3 DNA: TGTGCCAGCAGCCTTAGGTCGTCGAACACTGAAGCTTTCTTT. This chain uses TRBV5-6 with TRBJ1-1; D unresolved. The CDR3 consists of 14 residues. The V and J ends lost 4 bases and 1 base respectively, with 11 bases between them. Germline lookup yields CDR1 SGHDT and CDR2 YYEEEE.

The chain uses TRBV4-3 and TRBJ1-4; possibly TRBD1 for D (6 bases). The germline V and J ends were trimmed by 0 bases and 8 bases, with 16 bases remaining between them. This CDR3 has 16 amino acids. CDR1 and CDR2 from the germline V gene are LGHNA and YSLEER. As DNA, the CDR3 is TGCGCCAGCAGCCAAGAAGATGGCAGGGGAAAAGAAAAACTGTTTTTT. Protein product: CASSQEDGRGKEKLFF.

The V gene is TRBV19, the J gene TRBJ1-4; no clear D gene. This CDR3 has 15 amino acids. Germline V gives CDR1 LNHDA, CDR2 SQIVND (reference sequence). Deletions cut 1 base from V and 5 bases from J, with 11 bases between. CDR3 sequence reads: CASSIGRNPNEKLFF. The CDR3 nucleotides are TGTGCCAGTAGTATAGGACGGAATCCAAATGAAAAACTGTTTTTT.

The rearrangement joins TRBV12-5 to TRBJ2-7; tentatively, D is TRBD2 (5 bases). The CDR3 is made up of 13 amino acids. Germline values: CDR1 LGHNT, CDR2 FRNRAP. Trimming cost V 2 bases and J 4 bases, with 9 bases left between them. The CDR3 sequence is CASGLSSGYEQYF. DNA for the CDR3: TGTGCTAGTGGTTTGAGTTCGGGGTACGAGCAGTACTTC.

Here the CDR3 reads CATLAESRNQPQHF. As DNA, the CDR3 is TGTGCCACCCTCGCCGAGTCCCGCAATCAGCCCCAGCATTTT. This chain links TRBV10-3 with TRBJ1-5; D ambiguous. CDR3 length: 14 amino acids. Trimming removed 10 bases from V and 2 bases from J, with 15 bases in between. Germline V gives CDR1 ENHRY, CDR2 SYGVKD.

The chain links TRBV9 to TRBJ1-5, with D hard to call. Trimming cost V 4 bases and J 3 bases, with 11 bases left between them. CDR3 length equals 14 residues. Germline CDR1 reads SGDLS; CDR2 reads YYNGEE. DNA for the CDR3: TGTGCCAGCAGCCCCCCCGGGTTCAATCAGCCCCAGCATTTT. It is translated as CASSPPGFNQPQHF.

The V gene is TRBV4-3, the J gene TRBJ2-6; TRBD2 might be the D (6 bases). This CDR3 is built from 17 residues. The germline V gene has CDR1 LGHNA and CDR2 YSLEER. V lost 1 base, J lost 9 bases, and 19 bases lay in between. The CDR3 coding sequence is TGCGCCAGCAGCCAAGGCGGGACGTCGAAGGGCGGCAACGTCCTGACTTTC. Amino acids: CASSQGGTSKGGNVLTF.

This clone was recorded once. The gene calls are TRBV28 and TRBJ1-2; TRBD1 is a possible D gene (5 bases). The germline V gene has CDR1 MDHEN and CDR2 SYDVKM. The CDR3 consists of 13 residues. The V end was cut by 2 bases, the J end by 8 bases, with 12 bases between. CDR3: CASSLMQGRGYTF. The CDR3 DNA reads TGTGCCAGCAGTTTAATGCAGGGAAGAGGCTACACCTTC.

This clone was picked up one time. This chain connects TRBV2 to TRBJ1-1; D possibly corresponds to TRBD1 (6 bases). V lost 5 bases and J 7 bases, leaving 17 bases between the germline ends. The germline V gene encodes CDR1 SNHLY and CDR2 FYNNEI. CDR3 size: 14 residues. The chain's CDR3 is CASSTQWSGDEAFF. CDR3 coding DNA: TGTGCCAGCAGTACCCAGTGGTCAGGGGATGAAGCTTTCTTT.

The chain combines TRBV19 with TRBJ1-1; 8 bases match TRBD1. CDR1 is LNHDA and CDR2 is SQIVND in the germline V gene (reference sequence). V lost 3 bases to trimming and J lost 5 bases; unmatched junction nucleotides: 8. This CDR3 has 15 amino acids. The CDR3, as DNA: TGTGCCAGTAGTATTCAGGGGGCGCCCGGGACTGAAGCTTTCTTT. Its translation: CASSIQGAPGTEAFF.

The chain carries TRBV5-6 and TRBJ2-1; D remains ambiguous. Per the germline V gene, CDR1 is SGHDT and CDR2 is YYEEEE. The CDR3 is made up of 12 amino acids. V dropped 8 bases and J dropped 8 bases, with 14 bases sitting between them. CDR3 sequence reads: CASRTNTDEQFF. The CDR3 DNA sequence: TGTGCCAGTAGGACGAACACCGATGAGCAGTTCTTC. Drawing the rest from reference TRBV5-6 and TRBJ2-1, the complete variable domain is DAGVTQSPTHLIKTRGQQVTLRCSPKSGHDTVSWYQQALGQGPQFIFQYYEEEERQRGNFPDRFSGHQFPNYSSELNVNALLLGDSALYLCASRTNTDEQFFGPGTRLTVL.

The rearrangement uses TRBV4-1 and TRBJ1-5; TRBD1 is a possible D gene (5 bases). Germline V gene data show CDR1 as MGHRA and CDR2 as YSYEKL. V lost 3 bases and J lost 4, with 19 bases in between. The CDR3 is made up of 17 amino acids. CDR3 sequence: CASSHHPQGPSNQPQHF. The CDR3 DNA is TGCGCCAGCAGCCACCACCCGCAGGGACCCTCAAATCAGCCCCAGCATTTT.

The chain couples TRBV13 to TRBJ1-1, with D possibly matching TRBD1 (5 bases). The germline V gene encodes CDR1 PRHDT and CDR2 FYEKMQ (reference sequence). This CDR3 region has 13 residues. The V end lost 5 bases, the J end lost 7 bases, and 14 bases lay between the germline ends. This CDR3 is CASSRSGKIEAFF. The CDR3 nucleotides read TGTGCCAGCAGCCGCTCAGGGAAGATTGAAGCTTTCTTT.

The rearrangement joins TRBV9 to TRBJ2-3; 8 nucleotides line up with TRBD2. V lost 3 bases, J lost 4 bases, and 7 bases stayed unmatched. The CDR3 runs to 15 residues. Germline values: CDR1 SGDLS, CDR2 YYNGEE. CDR3 nucleotide sequence: TGTGCCAGCAGCGCCCACGGACTAGCCTCAGATACGCAGTATTTT. Translated, it gives CASSAHGLASDTQYF.

On this clone: Within the sample, other DNA sequences also encode this same CDR3. DNA of the CDR3: TGTGCCAGCAGCGTAGATGTCGGGAATGAAAAACTGTTTTTT. It encodes CASSVDVGNEKLFF. The V gene is TRBV9, the J gene TRBJ1-4; D is undetermined. Looked up from germline, CDR1 is SGDLS and CDR2 is YYNGEE. CDR3 size: 14 residues. The V and J ends lost 0 bases and 5 bases respectively, with 8 bases between them.

The chain is built from TRBV9 and TRBJ2-4; 9 nucleotides align to TRBD2. V was pared by 0 bases and J by 5 bases, with 3 bases of the junction left unmatched. The CDR3 extends over 15 amino acids. Germline-derived CDR1 and CDR2 are SGDLS and YYNGEE. The CDR3 loop is CASSVAERGENIQYF. CDR3 in DNA: TGTGCCAGCAGCGTAGCCGAGCGGGGGGAAAACATTCAGTACTTC.

Remarks on this clone: The sample holds other DNA sequences that translate to the same CDR3. The CDR3 sequence: CASRDSNSPLHF. The CDR3, as DNA: TGTGCCAGCCGGGACAGCAATTCACCCCTCCACTTT. The J gene is TRBJ1-6, the V gene TRBV6-5; 7 nucleotides line up with TRBD1. J gave up 7 bases and V 8 bases, and 2 bases lay outside the gene matches. The CDR3 has 12 amino acids. CDR1 MNHEY and CDR2 SVGAGI come from the germline V gene.

V usage is TRBV25-1 and J usage is TRBJ2-2; the match to TRBD2 covers 7 bases. This CDR3 has 15 amino acids. Germline V gives CDR1 MGHDK, CDR2 SYGVNS. Germline trimming cut 4 bases from V and 1 base from J; bases unmatched to any gene: 3. The CDR3 region is CASSGGLVNTGELFF. CDR3 nucleotide sequence: TGTGCCAGCAGTGGAGGACTAGTGAACACCGGGGAGCTGTTTTTT.

This chain joins TRBV9 and TRBJ2-3; 9 nucleotides align to TRBD2. The CDR3 runs to 15 residues. J was trimmed by 1 base and V by 4 bases; bases with no gene match: 4. The germline CDR1 and CDR2 sequences are SGDLS and YYNGEE. CDR3 protein: CASSFSGSGTDTQYF. The CDR3 nucleotides are TGTGCCAGCAGCTTTAGCGGGAGCGGCACAGATACGCAGTATTTT.

V and J are TRBV13 and TRBJ1-1, with D perhaps TRBD1 (5 bases). Germline V CDR1 and CDR2: PRHDT, FYEKMQ (reference sequence). The V gene lost 6 bases and the J gene lost 5 bases, with 16 bases spanning the gap. CDR3 length: 14 residues. The CDR3 reads CASRHGGGETEAFF. The CDR3 nucleotides are TGTGCCAGCAGACACGGGGGAGGGGAAACTGAAGCTTTCTTT.

This clone was detected only a few times. At the DNA level, this CDR3 is encoded by other sequences in the same sample as well. J is TRBJ1-1 and V is TRBV18; D remains unclear. The CDR3 loop spans 13 amino acids. From germline, CDR1 is KGHSH and CDR2 LQKENI. Trimming took 3 bases from V and 0 from J, leaving 5 bases between them. CDR3 residues: CASSPQVNTEAFF. CDR3 DNA sequence: TGTGCCAGCTCACCGCAGGTGAACACTGAAGCTTTCTTT. Looking up the rest from reference TRBV18 and TRBJ1-1 gives the full variable domain: NAGVMQNPRHLVRRRGQEARLRCSPMKGHSHVYWYRQLPEEGLKFMVYLQKENIIDESGMPKERFSAEFPKEGPSILRIQQVVRGDSAAYFCASSPQVNTEAFFGQGTRLTVV.

V and J are TRBV5-1 and TRBJ2-2, with 7 positions matching TRBD2. The CDR3 covers 16 residues. Germline CDR1 and CDR2: SGHRS and YFSETQ. J gave up 1 base and V 1 base, and 4 bases lay outside the gene matches. The CDR3 region has the DNA TGCGCCAGCAGCTTGAACGTAGCGGGGAACACCGGGGAGCTGTTTTTT. Protein product: CASSLNVAGNTGELFF.

This clone was counted once. The J gene is TRBJ2-7, the V gene TRBV6-4; 7 bases are shared with TRBD1. V lost 4 bases and J lost 2; bases outside the gene matches: 14. Germline loops: CDR1 MRHNA, CDR2 SNTAGT. The length of the CDR3 is 17 residues. CDR3 residues: CASSGWDAGRGTYEQYF. The CDR3 nucleotides read TGTGCCAGCAGTGGATGGGATGCTGGCAGGGGGACCTACGAGCAGTACTTC.

The chain combines TRBV11-2 with TRBJ1-6; no clear D gene. The CDR3 runs 16 residues. CDR1 and CDR2 (germline): SGHAT, FQNNGV. Trimming took 1 base from V and 5 from J, leaving 12 bases between them. CDR3 in DNA: TGTGCCAGCAGCTTAGGGGCCAGCCTAAATAATTCACCCCTCCACTTT. This translates into CASSLGASLNNSPLHF.

The genes are TRBV11-2 and TRBJ2-7; either TRBD1 or TRBD2 may fit D (5 bases each). Germline V gives CDR1 SGHAT, CDR2 FQNNGV. CDR3 size: 15 residues. The V and J ends lost 0 bases and 3 bases respectively, with 12 bases between them. The CDR3 nucleotides are TGTGCCAGCAGCTTAGATTTAGGGGAGATCTACGAGCAGTACTTC. As protein: CASSLDLGEIYEQYF.